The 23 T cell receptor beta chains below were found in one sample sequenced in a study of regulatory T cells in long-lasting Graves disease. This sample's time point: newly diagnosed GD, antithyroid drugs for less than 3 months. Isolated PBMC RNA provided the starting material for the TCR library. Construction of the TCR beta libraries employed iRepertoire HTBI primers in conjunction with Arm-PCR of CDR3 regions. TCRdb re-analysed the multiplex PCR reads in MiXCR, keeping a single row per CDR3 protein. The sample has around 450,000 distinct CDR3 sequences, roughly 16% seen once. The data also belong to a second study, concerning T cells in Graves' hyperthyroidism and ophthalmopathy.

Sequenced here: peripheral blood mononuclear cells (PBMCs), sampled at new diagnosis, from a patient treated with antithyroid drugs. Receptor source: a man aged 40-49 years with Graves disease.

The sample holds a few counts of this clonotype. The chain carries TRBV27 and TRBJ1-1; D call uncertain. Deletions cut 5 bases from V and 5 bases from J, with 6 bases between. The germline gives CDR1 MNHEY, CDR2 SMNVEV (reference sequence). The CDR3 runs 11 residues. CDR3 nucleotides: TGTGCCAGCAGTGATTGGACTGAAGCTTTCTTT. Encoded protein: CASSDWTEAFF.

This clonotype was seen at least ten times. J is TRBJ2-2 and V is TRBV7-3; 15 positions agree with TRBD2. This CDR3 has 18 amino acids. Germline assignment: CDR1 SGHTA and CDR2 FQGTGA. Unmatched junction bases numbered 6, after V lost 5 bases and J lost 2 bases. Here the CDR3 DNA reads TGTGCCAGCAGCCCCCGGACTAGCGGGAGGGTTAACACCGGGGAGCTGTTTTTT. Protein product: CASSPRTSGRVNTGELFF. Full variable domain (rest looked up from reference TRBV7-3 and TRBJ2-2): GAGVSQTPSNKVTEKGKYVELRCDPISGHTALYWYRQSLGQGPEFLIYFQGTGAADDSGLPNDRFFAVRPEGSVSTLKIQRTERGDSAVYLCASSPRTSGRVNTGELFFGEGSRLTVL.

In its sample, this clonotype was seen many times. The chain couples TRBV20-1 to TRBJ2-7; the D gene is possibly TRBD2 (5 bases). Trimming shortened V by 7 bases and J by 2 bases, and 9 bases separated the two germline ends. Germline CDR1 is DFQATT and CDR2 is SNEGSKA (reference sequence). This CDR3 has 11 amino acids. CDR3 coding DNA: TGCAGTGTTGGTAGCGCCTACGAGCAGTACTTC. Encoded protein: CSVGSAYEQYF.

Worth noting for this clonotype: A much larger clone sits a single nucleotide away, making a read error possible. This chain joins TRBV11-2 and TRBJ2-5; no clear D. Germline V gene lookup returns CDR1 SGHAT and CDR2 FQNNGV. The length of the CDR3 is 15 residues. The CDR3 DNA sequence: TGTGCCAGCAGCTTAGGTTCTCGAGGCCAAGAGGCCCAGTACTTC. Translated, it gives CASSLGSRGQEAQYF.

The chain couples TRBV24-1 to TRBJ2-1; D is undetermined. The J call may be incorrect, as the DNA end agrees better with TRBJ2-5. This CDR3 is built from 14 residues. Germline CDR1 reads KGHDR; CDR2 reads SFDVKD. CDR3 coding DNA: TGTGCCACCAGTGCTCCGGACGGACAAGAGACCCAGTACTTC. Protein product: CATSAPDGQETQYF.

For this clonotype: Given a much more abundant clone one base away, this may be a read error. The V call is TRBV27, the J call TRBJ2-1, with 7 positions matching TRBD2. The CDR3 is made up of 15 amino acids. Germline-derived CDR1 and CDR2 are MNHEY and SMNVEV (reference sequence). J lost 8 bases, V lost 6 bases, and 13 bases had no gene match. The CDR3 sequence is CASSPWEGVYDEQFF. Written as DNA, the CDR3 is TGTGCCAGCAGCCCATGGGAGGGCGTTTACGATGAGCAGTTCTTC.

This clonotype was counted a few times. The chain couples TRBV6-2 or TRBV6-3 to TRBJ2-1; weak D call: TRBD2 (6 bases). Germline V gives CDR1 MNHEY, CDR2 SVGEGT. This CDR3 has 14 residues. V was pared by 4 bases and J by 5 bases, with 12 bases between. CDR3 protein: CASSWGDRNNEQFF. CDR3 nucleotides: TGTGCCAGCAGTTGGGGGGACCGAAACAATGAGCAGTTCTTC.

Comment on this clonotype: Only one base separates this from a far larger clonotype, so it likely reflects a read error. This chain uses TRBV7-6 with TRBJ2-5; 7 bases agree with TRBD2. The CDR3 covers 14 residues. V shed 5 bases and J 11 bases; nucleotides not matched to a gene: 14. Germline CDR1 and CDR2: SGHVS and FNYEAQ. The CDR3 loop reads CASSPLETSHEQYF. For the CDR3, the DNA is TGTGCCAGCAGCCCACTGGAGACTAGCCATGAGCAGTACTTC.

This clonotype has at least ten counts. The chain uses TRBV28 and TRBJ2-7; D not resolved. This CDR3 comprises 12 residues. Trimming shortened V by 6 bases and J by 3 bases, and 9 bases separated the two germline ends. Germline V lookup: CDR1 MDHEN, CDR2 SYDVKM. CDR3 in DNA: TGTGCCAGCAGCTTGGGGAACTACGAGCAGTACTTC. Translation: CASSLGNYEQYF.

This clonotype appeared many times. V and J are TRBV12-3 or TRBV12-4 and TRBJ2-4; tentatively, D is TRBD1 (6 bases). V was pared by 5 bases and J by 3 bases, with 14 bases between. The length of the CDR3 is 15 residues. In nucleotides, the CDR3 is TGTGCCAGCAGTGTGATTCCGGGACACAAAAACATTCAGTACTTC. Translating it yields CASSVIPGHKNIQYF.

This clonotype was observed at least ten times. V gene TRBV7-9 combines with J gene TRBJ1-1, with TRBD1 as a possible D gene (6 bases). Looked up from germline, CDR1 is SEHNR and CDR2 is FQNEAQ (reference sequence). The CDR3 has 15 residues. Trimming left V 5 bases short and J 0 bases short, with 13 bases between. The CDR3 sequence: CASSPPGHLNTEAFF. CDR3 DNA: TGTGCCAGCAGCCCGCCGGGACACCTGAACACTGAAGCTTTCTTT. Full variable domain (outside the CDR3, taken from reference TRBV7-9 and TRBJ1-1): DTGVSQNPRHKITKRGQNVTFRCDPISEHNRLYWYRQTLGQGPEFLTYFQNEAQLEKSRLLSDRFSAERPKGSFSTLEIQRTEQGDSAMYLCASSPPGHLNTEAFFGQGTRLTVV.

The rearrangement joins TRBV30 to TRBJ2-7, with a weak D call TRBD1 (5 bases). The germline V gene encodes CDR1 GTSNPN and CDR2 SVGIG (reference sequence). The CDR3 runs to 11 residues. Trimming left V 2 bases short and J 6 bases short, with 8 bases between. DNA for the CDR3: TGTGCCTGGAGTCAAAGGGGCGAGCAGTACTTC. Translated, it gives CAWSQRGEQYF.

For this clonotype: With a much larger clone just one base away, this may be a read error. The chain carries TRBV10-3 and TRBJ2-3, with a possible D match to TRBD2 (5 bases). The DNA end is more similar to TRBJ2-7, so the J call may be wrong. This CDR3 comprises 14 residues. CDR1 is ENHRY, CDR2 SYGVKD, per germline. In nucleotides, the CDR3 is TGTGCCATCAGTGAGATCGAGGGAGACAATGAGCAGTACTTC. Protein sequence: CAISEIEGDNEQYF.

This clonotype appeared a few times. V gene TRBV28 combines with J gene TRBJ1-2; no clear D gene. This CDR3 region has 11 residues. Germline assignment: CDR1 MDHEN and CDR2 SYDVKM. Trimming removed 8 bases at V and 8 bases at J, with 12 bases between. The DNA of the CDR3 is TGTGCCAGCCTAGGTCCGGGAGGCTACACCTTC. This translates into CASLGPGGYTF.

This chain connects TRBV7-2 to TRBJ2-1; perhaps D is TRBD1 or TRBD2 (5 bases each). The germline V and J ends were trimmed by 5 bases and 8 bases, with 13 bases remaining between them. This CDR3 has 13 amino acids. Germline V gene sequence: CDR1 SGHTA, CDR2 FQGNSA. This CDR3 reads CASSMILGDEQFF. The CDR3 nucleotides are TGTGCCAGCAGCATGATACTGGGGGATGAGCAGTTCTTC.

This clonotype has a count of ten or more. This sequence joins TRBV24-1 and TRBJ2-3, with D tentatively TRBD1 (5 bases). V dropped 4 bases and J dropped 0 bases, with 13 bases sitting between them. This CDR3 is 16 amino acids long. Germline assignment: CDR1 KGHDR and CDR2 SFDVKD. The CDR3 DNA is TGTGCCACCAGTGACCCGCAAGGGGTGAGCACAGATACGCAGTATTTT. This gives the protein CATSDPQGVSTDTQYF.

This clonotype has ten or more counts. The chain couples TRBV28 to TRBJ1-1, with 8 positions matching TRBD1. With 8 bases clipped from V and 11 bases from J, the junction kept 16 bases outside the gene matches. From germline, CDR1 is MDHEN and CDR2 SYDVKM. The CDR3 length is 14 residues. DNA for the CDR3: TGTGCCAGCGTGGACAGGGTGACCCTCCATGAGGCTTTCTTT. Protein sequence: CASVDRVTLHEAFF.

CDR3 sequence reads: CASSRSRGGAETQYF. The CDR3 bases are TGTGCCAGCAGCCGGTCCAGGGGAGGGGCTGAGACCCAGTACTTC. The chain links TRBV14 to TRBJ2-5; a weak D match, TRBD2 (7 bases). Germline V CDR1 and CDR2: SGHDN, FVKESK. The length of the CDR3 is 15 residues. The germline V and J ends were trimmed by 4 bases and 5 bases, with 17 bases remaining between them.

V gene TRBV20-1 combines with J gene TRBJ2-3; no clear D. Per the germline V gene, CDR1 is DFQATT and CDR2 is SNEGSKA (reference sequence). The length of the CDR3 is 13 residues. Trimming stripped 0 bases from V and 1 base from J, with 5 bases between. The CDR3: CSARDSGTDTQYF. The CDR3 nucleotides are TGCAGTGCTAGAGACTCTGGCACAGATACGCAGTATTTT.

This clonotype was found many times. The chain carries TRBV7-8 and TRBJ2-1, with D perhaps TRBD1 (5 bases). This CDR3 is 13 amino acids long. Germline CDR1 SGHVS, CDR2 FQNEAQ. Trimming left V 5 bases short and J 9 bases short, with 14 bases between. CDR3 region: CASSRVRGSEQFF. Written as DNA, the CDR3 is TGTGCCAGCAGCCGTGTAAGGGGCAGTGAGCAGTTCTTC.

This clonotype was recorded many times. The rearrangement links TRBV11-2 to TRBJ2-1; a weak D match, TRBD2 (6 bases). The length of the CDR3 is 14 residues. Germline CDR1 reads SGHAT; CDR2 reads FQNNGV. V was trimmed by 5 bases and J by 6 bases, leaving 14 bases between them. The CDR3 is CASSPGTHGNEQFF. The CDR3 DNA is TGTGCCAGCAGCCCCGGGACTCATGGCAATGAGCAGTTCTTC.

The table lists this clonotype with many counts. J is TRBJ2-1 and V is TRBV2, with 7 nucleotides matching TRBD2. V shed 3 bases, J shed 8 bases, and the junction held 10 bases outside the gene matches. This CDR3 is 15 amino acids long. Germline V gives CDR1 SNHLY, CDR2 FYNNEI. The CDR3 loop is CASSEGTTGVDEQFF. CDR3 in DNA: TGTGCCAGCAGTGAGGGGACTACCGGGGTCGATGAGCAGTTCTTC.

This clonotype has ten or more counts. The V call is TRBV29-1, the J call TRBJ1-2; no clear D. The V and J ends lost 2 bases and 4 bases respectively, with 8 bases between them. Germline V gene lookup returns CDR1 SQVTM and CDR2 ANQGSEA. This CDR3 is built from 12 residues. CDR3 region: CSVEKTVYGYTF. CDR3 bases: TGCAGCGTTGAAAAGACGGTCTATGGCTACACCTTC.